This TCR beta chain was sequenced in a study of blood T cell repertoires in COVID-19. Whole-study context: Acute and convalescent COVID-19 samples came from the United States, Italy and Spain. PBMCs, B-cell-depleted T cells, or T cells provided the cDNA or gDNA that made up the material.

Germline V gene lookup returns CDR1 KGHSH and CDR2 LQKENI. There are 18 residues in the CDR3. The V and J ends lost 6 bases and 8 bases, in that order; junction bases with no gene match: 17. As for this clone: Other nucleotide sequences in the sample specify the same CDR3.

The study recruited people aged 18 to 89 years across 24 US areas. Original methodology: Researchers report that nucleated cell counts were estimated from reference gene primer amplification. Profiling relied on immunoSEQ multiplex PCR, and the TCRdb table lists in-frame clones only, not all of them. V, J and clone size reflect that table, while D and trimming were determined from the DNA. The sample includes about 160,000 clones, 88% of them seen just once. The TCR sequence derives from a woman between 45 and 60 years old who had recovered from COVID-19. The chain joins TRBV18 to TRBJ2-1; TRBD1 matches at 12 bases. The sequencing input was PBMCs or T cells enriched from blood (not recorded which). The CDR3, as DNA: TGTGCCAGCTCTTTAGCCCTACCCGGGACAGGGGGCGTAGATGAGCAGTTCTTC. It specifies CASSLALPGTGGVDEQFF.